The subject of this entry is one TCR beta chain. The sample originates from a study of blood T cell repertoires in COVID-19. In the study overall: The cDNA or gDNA used as material had been derived from T cells, B-cell-depleted T cells, or PBMCs.

The assay was immunoSEQ multiplex PCR, and TCRdb's table has in-frame clones only and misses some. Here the sample spans around 300,000 clones, roughly 89% being singletons. This CDR3 is built from 15 residues. The germline V gene encodes CDR1 SGHRS and CDR2 YFSETQ. Trimming took 4 bases from V and 4 from J; bases not matched to a gene: 9. The sequenced material came from peripheral blood. The chain links TRBV5-1 to TRBJ1-1; 8 nucleotides align to TRBD1. This TCR was sampled from a man in his forties or fifties with acute or convalescent COVID-19. CDR3 sequence reads: CASSILQGGGTEAFF. The CDR3 DNA reads TGCGCCAGCAGCATCCTACAGGGGGGCGGCACTGAAGCTTTCTTT.